What follows are 18 T cell receptor beta chains derived from one specimen sequenced in a study of blood T cell repertoires in COVID-19. Libraries were prepared by immunoSEQ multiplex PCR; TCRdb keeps only in-frame clonotypes and omits some of them. This table has 20,000 to 25,000 clones, 75% to 90% appearing once. Sequenced input: peripheral blood. These TCRs come from a human donor with active COVID-19. The donor label of this sample is uncertain.

The V call is TRBV5-1, the J call TRBJ2-1; 11 bases fit TRBD2. This CDR3 comprises 15 residues. Losses at the gene ends were 7 bases for V and 4 bases for J; bases not matched to a gene: 7. Germline V lookup: CDR1 SGHRS, CDR2 YFSETQ. DNA of the CDR3: TGCGCCAGCCGTAGCGGGGGGGCTTCATACAATGAGCAGTTCTTC. Its protein is CASRSGGASYNEQFF.

The genes are TRBV6-1 and TRBJ2-2, with 11 bases identical to TRBD2. The CDR3 has 17 residues. The germline gives CDR1 MNHNS, CDR2 SASEGT. Losses at the gene ends were 3 bases for V and 7 bases for J; bases not matched to a gene: 10. The CDR3 sequence is CASSEALAGVYGGELFF. CDR3 DNA sequence: TGTGCCAGCAGTGAGGCACTAGCGGGAGTTTATGGCGGGGAGCTGTTTTTT.

The chain recombines TRBV5-4 with TRBJ2-7; 8 positions agree with TRBD1. After removal of 6 bases from V and 3 bases from J, the junction contained 8 bases not matched to a gene. The CDR3 loop spans 14 amino acids. Germline CDR1 is SGHNT and CDR2 is YYREEE (reference sequence). The CDR3 spells CASNPPGQVYEQYF. The DNA of the CDR3 is TGTGCCAGCAACCCACCGGGACAGGTCTACGAGCAGTACTTC. The full variable domain, completed using reference TRBV5-4 and TRBJ2-7, is ETGVTQSPTHLIKTRGQQVTLRCSSQSGHNTVSWYQQALGQGPQFIFQYYREEENGRGNFPPRFSGLQFPNYSSELNVNALELDDSALYLCASNPPGQVYEQYFGPGTRLTVT.

The chain is built from TRBV2 and TRBJ1-2, with 8 bases that match TRBD1. Losses at the gene ends were 6 bases for V and 1 base for J; bases not matched to a gene: 4. There are 14 residues in the CDR3. CDR1 and CDR2 from the germline V gene are SNHLY and FYNNEI. CDR3 loop: CASRATGVNYGYTF. The CDR3 coding sequence is TGTGCCAGCAGGGCGACAGGGGTTAACTATGGCTACACCTTC.

V is TRBV7-9 and J is TRBJ1-3, with unresolved D. This CDR3 region has 14 residues. The V gene lost 6 bases and the J gene lost 0 bases, with 9 bases spanning the gap. From germline, CDR1 is SEHNR and CDR2 FQNEAQ (reference sequence). The CDR3 spells CASSRSISGNTIYF. CDR3 bases: TGTGCCAGCAGTCGTAGCATCTCTGGAAACACCATATATTTT. Based on the CDR3 plus reference TRBV7-9 and TRBJ1-3, the full variable domain is DTGVSQNPRHKITKRGQNVTFRCDPISEHNRLYWYRQTLGQGPEFLTYFQNEAQLEKSRLLSDRFSAERPKGSFSTLEIQRTEQGDSAMYLCASSRSISGNTIYFGEGSWLTVV.

This rearrangement joins TRBV9 to TRBJ2-5; 9 nucleotides align to TRBD2. The CDR3 consists of 18 residues. Germline V CDR1 and CDR2: SGDLS, YYNGEE. Unmatched junction bases numbered 13, after V lost 4 bases and J lost 0 bases. The CDR3 DNA reads TGTGCCAGCAGCCGTAGCGGGAGTCCCGGACGTTACCAAGAGACCCAGTACTTC. Its translation is CASSRSGSPGRYQETQYF.

This clone was seen more than once but under ten times. The chain joins TRBV2 to TRBJ2-1; 10 nucleotides match TRBD2. V lost 6 bases and J lost 5; bases outside the gene matches: 13. Per the germline V gene, CDR1 is SNHLY and CDR2 is FYNNEI. This CDR3 region has 17 residues. As DNA, the CDR3 is TGTGCCAGCAGGGTCAGCGGGAGGGCCGATGTACACAATGAGCAGTTCTTC. Translated: CASRVSGRADVHNEQFF.

The V gene is TRBV19, the J gene TRBJ1-2; weak D call: TRBD1 (5 bases). Per germline, CDR1 LNHDA and CDR2 SQIVND (reference sequence). V lost 4 bases, J lost 3 bases, and 15 bases lay in between. This CDR3 contains 15 residues. DNA of the CDR3: TGTGCCAGTAGTACCGCCCGGGGGGGTGACTATGGCTACACCTTC. As protein: CASSTARGGDYGYTF.

The chain recombines TRBV19 with TRBJ1-2; D is possibly TRBD1 (6 bases). CDR1 and CDR2 (germline): LNHDA, SQIVND (reference sequence). The V and J ends lost 8 bases and 4 bases respectively, with 14 bases between them. This CDR3 has 13 amino acids. Written as DNA, the CDR3 is TGTGCCAGTTCTACAGGGAGCGGCTATGGCTACACCTTC. Translated: CASSTGSGYGYTF.

In the case of this clone: This same CDR3 is encoded by further DNA sequences in the sample. This chain connects TRBV9 to TRBJ2-7, with D maybe TRBD2 (6 bases). The germline V gene has CDR1 SGDLS and CDR2 YYNGEE. CDR3 length equals 14 residues. The ends were cut back, 2 bases at V and 1 base at J, with 10 bases in the middle. CDR3 protein: CASSVGTASYEQYF. The DNA of the CDR3 is TGTGCCAGCAGCGTGGGGACTGCATCCTACGAGCAGTACTTC.

The V gene is TRBV2, the J gene TRBJ1-2; tentatively, D is TRBD1 (5 bases). The CDR3 is made up of 12 amino acids. V dropped 4 bases and J dropped 8 bases, with 11 bases sitting between them. Germline CDR1 is SNHLY and CDR2 is FYNNEI. Here the CDR3 DNA reads TGTGCCAGCAGTGGGCAGGGAGGGGGCTACACCTTC. This encodes CASSGQGGGYTF. Drawing the rest from reference TRBV2 and TRBJ1-2, the complete variable domain is EPEVTQTPSHQVTQMGQEVILRCVPISNHLYFYWYRQILGQKVEFLVSFYNNEISEKSEIFDDQFSVERPDGSNFTLKIRSTKLEDSAMYFCASSGQGGGYTFGSGTRLTVV.

The chain couples TRBV5-4 to TRBJ2-7, with 12 bases fitting TRBD2. The CDR3 spans 15 residues. CDR1 is SGHNT, CDR2 YYREEE, per germline (reference sequence). V was clipped by 4 bases and J by 6 bases; unmatched bases: 8. The CDR3 is CASSPGTSGPFEQYF. In DNA, the CDR3 is TGTGCCAGCAGCCCCGGGACTAGCGGGCCCTTCGAGCAGTACTTC.

The chain combines TRBV27 with TRBJ2-7, with TRBD1 identical over 10 bases. Germline CDR1 is MNHEY and CDR2 is SMNVEV (reference sequence). The CDR3 consists of 14 residues. V shed 5 bases and J 2 bases; nucleotides not matched to a gene: 3. The CDR3 DNA is TGTGCCAGCAGTCAGGGACAGGGGACCTACGAGCAGTACTTC. It translates to CASSQGQGTYEQYF.

The chain carries TRBV7-9 and TRBJ2-7, with D unclear. Between the trimmed V and J ends, which lost 5 bases and 4 bases, there was a span of 9 bases. This CDR3 has 12 amino acids. Germline assignment: CDR1 SEHNR and CDR2 FQNEAQ (reference sequence). CDR3 protein: CASSGLGYEQYF. Here the CDR3 DNA reads TGTGCCAGCAGCGGGCTTGGTTACGAGCAGTACTTC.

V and J are TRBV21-1 and TRBJ2-7; TRBD2, the D gene given by the table, was not confirmed from the DNA. TRBV21-1 is shown as a pseudogene. This CDR3 spans 19 amino acids. For the CDR3, the DNA is TGTGCCAGCAGCAAAGGGGGGAGGCTAGCGGGAGGGCCGACGGGGGAGCAGTACTTC. Its protein is CASSKGGRLAGGPTGEQYF.

V and J are TRBV20-1 and TRBJ2-1, with D unclear. Germline V CDR1 and CDR2: DFQATT, SNEGSKA (reference sequence). V was cut by 3 bases and J by 5 bases, with 11 bases left in between. The CDR3 is 13 residues long. This CDR3 is CSASRYGDNEQFF. The CDR3 DNA reads TGCAGTGCTAGTCGTTACGGTGACAATGAGCAGTTCTTC.

This clone was picked up a small number of times. This chain connects TRBV3-1 (or the pseudogene TRBV3-2) to TRBJ1-1, with 7 bases that match TRBD1. The V gene end was trimmed by 4 bases and the J gene end by 1 base; junction bases not matched to a gene: 0. The CDR3 has 13 amino acids. Germline V gives CDR1 LGHDT, CDR2 YNNKEL (reference sequence). The CDR3 DNA is TGTGCCAGCAGCCGACAGGGGAACACTGAAGCTTTCTTT. It translates to CASSRQGNTEAFF.

CDR3: CASSEAPGLAASYEQYF. CDR3 in DNA: TGCGCCAGCAGTGAGGCTCCCGGACTAGCGGCCTCCTACGAGCAGTACTTC. The genes are TRBV10-1 and TRBJ2-7; 10 bases line up with TRBD2. The CDR3 runs to 17 residues. CDR1 WNHNN and CDR2 SYGVQD come from the germline V gene (reference sequence). V dropped 2 bases and J dropped 0; count of bases not matched to a gene: 7.